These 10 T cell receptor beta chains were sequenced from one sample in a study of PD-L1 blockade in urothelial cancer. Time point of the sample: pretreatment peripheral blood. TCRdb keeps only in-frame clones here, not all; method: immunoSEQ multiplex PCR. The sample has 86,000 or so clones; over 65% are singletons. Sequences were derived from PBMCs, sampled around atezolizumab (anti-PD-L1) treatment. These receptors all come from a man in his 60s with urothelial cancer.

The CDR3 loop is CASSMRGVNTEAFF. The CDR3 nucleotides read TGTGCCAGTAGTATGCGGGGGGTGAACACTGAAGCTTTCTTT. This chain links TRBV19 with TRBJ1-1; possible D gene TRBD1, 5 bases. The germline gives CDR1 LNHDA, CDR2 SQIVND (reference sequence). CDR3 length equals 14 residues. The ends were cut back, 3 bases at V and 0 bases at J, with 8 bases in the middle.

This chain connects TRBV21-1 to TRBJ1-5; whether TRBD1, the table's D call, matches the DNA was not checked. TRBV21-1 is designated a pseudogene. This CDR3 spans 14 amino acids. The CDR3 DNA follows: TGTGCCAGCAGGCCCAGGGGTTCCAATCAGCCCCAGCATTTT. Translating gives CASRPRGSNQPQHF.

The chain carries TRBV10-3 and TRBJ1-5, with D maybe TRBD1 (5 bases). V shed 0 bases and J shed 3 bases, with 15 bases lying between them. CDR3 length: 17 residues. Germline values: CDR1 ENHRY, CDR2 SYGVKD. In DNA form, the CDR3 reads TGTGCCATCAGTGAGTCCTTAGGCAGGGTAACCAATCAGCCCCAGCATTTT. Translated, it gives CAISESLGRVTNQPQHF.

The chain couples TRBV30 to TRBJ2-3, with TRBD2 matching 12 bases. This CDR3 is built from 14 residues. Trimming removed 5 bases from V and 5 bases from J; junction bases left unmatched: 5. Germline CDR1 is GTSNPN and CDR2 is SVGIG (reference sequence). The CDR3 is CAWSSGGAGDTQYF. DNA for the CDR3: TGTGCCTGGTCTAGCGGGGGGGCAGGAGATACGCAGTATTTT.

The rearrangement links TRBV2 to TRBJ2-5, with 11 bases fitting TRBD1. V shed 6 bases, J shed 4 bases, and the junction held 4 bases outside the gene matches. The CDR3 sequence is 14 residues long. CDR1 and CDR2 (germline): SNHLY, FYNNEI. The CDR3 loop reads CASREDRGRETQYF. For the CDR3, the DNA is TGTGCCAGCAGAGAGGACAGGGGGCGAGAGACCCAGTACTTC. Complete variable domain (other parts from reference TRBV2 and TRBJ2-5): EPEVTQTPSHQVTQMGQEVILRCVPISNHLYFYWYRQILGQKVEFLVSFYNNEISEKSEIFDDQFSVERPDGSNFTLKIRSTKLEDSAMYFCASREDRGRETQYFGPGTRLLVL.

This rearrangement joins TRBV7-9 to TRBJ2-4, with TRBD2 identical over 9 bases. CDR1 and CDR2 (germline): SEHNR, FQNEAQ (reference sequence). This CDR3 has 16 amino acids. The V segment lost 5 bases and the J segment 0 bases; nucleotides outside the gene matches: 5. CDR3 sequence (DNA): TGTGCCAGCAGCAGGAGCGGGGGGCTAGCCAAAAACATTCAGTACTTC. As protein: CASSRSGGLAKNIQYF.

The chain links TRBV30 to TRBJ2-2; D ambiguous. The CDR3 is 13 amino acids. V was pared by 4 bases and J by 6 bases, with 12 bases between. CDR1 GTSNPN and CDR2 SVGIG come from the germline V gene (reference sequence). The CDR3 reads CAWNHYTAGELFF. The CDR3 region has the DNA TGTGCCTGGAACCACTACACGGCCGGGGAGCTGTTTTTT.

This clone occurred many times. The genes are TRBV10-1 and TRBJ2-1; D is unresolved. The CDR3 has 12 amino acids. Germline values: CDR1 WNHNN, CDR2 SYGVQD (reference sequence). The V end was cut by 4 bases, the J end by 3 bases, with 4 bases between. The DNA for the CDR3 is TGCGCCAGCAGTGGTCACTACAATGAGCAGTTCTTC. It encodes CASSGHYNEQFF.

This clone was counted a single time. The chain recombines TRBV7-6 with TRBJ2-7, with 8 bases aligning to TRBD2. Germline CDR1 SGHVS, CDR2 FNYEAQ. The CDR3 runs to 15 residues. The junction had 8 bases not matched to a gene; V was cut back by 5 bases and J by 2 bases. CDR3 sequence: CASSPGGDLTYEQYF. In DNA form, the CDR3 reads TGTGCCAGCAGCCCCGGGGGGGACCTAACCTACGAGCAGTACTTC.

CDR3: CASSLAGGAYNEQFF. The CDR3 DNA follows: TGCGCCAGCAGCTTGGCAGGGGGCGCCTACAATGAGCAGTTCTTC. The J gene is TRBJ2-1, the V gene TRBV5-1; TRBD1 aligns across 8 bases. V was clipped by 0 bases and J by 2 bases; unmatched bases: 1. Germline V gene lookup returns CDR1 SGHRS and CDR2 YFSETQ. This CDR3 has 15 residues.